This T cell receptor (beta chain) was sequenced for a study of T-cell reconstitution after alpha-beta-depleted transplantation in children. The table lists this clonotype with a few counts. Unique molecular identifiers tagged the TCRbeta library. TCRdb re-derived calls from the PCR reads in MiXCR, one entry per CDR3 protein. The table records about 300,000 distinct CDR3 sequences, around 10% of them present only once. The sample was PBMCs, taken before TCRalphabeta/CD19-depleted stem cell transplant. This receptor was obtained from a boy younger than two with acute myeloid leukemia, due to receive a stem cell transplant.

The CDR3 protein is CATSRNGQAGEGQFF. The CDR3 region has the DNA TGTGCCACCAGCAGAAACGGACAGGCCGGGGAGGGGCAGTTCTTC. The chain combines TRBV15 with TRBJ2-1; possibly TRBD1 or TRBD2 for D (7 bases each). The CDR3 has 15 residues. Germline-derived CDR1 and CDR2 are LNHNV and YYDKDF (reference sequence). With 2 bases removed from V and 12 bases from J, the gap between germline ends came to 20 bases.